The 3 T cell receptor beta chains listed next were all sequenced from one sample in a study of shared clonotypes between healthy human individuals. The naive CD8 population came from CD45RO-negative cells selected for CCR7, without terminally differentiated effector memory CD45RA+ cells. Data came from immunoSEQ multiplex PCR; TCRdb stores just in-frame clones and leaves some out. The sample lists about 2 million clones; roughly 95% were seen once. The specimen was naive CD8+ T cells sorted from blood. Receptors were obtained from a man between 18 and 29 years old in good health.

The chain uses TRBV2 and TRBJ1-6, with 8 bases identical to TRBD1. Per germline, CDR1 SNHLY and CDR2 FYNNEI. V was pared by 6 bases and J by 8 bases, with 12 bases of the junction left unmatched. This CDR3 has 16 residues. Written as DNA, the CDR3 is TGTGCCAGCAGCCCCCCCCGGACAGGGTCTGATTCACCCCTCCACTTT. Its translation is CASSPPRTGSDSPLHF.

The V gene is TRBV7-6, the J gene TRBJ1-1; tentative D call: TRBD1 (5 bases). CDR1 is SGHVS, CDR2 FNYEAQ, per germline. The V and J ends lost 5 bases and 3 bases respectively, with 13 bases between them. CDR3 length equals 14 residues. The CDR3 region has the DNA TGTGCCAGCAGCACCCGCGGGGGGGACACTGAAGCTTTCTTT. This encodes CASSTRGGDTEAFF.

The genes are TRBV6-1 and TRBJ2-3; possible D gene TRBD1, 6 bases. The CDR3 extends over 14 amino acids. The V gene lost 6 bases and the J gene lost 2 bases, with 12 bases spanning the gap. Germline CDR1 MNHNS, CDR2 SASEGT. For the CDR3, the DNA is TGTGCCAGCAGGATCAGGGGCAACACAGATACGCAGTATTTT. Amino acids: CASRIRGNTDTQYF.